A single sample gave rise to the 4 T cell receptor beta chains below, sequenced in a study of T cells in narcolepsy. Only in-frame clones appear in the TCRdb table, and some are missing; sequencing was by immunoSEQ multiplex PCR. Here the sample spans some 30,000 clones, roughly four fifths being singletons. Sequencing input: CD45RA- memory CD4+ T cells from PBMCs. The source of these receptors is a human donor with narcolepsy.

Worth noting for this clone: The germline gene is not matched at one end of the junction; a read error may be the cause. The V gene is TRBV6-4, the J gene TRBJ2-3, with 14 bases fitting TRBD2. Per germline, CDR1 MRHNA and CDR2 SNTAGT. The CDR3 is made up of 18 amino acids. The CDR3 bases are TGTCCCAGCAGCCCAACGACTAGCGGGGGGGGCGGCACAGATACGCAGTATTTT. Its protein product is CPSSPTTSGGGGTDTQYF.

The chain employs TRBV29-1 and TRBJ2-2; D uncertain. Trimming removed 4 bases from V and 4 bases from J, with 16 bases in between. The CDR3 contains 15 residues. Germline CDR1 reads SQVTM; CDR2 reads ANQGSEA. The DNA for the CDR3 is TGCAGCGTTGGGGGATGGGGTTGGGGCACCGGGGAGCTGTTTTTT. Its translation is CSVGGWGWGTGELFF.

The CDR3 is CASGRGLWVYEQYF. In DNA, the CDR3 is TGTGCCAGCGGAAGGGGGTTATGGGTCTACGAGCAGTACTTC. The genes are TRBV5-6 and TRBJ2-7; D perhaps matches TRBD1 (6 bases). The CDR3 consists of 14 residues. From germline, CDR1 is SGHDT and CDR2 YYEEEE. Trimming cost V 7 bases and J 3 bases, with 17 bases left between them. The whole variable domain, filled in from reference TRBV5-6 and TRBJ2-7, reads DAGVTQSPTHLIKTRGQQVTLRCSPKSGHDTVSWYQQALGQGPQFIFQYYEEEERQRGNFPDRFSGHQFPNYSSELNVNALLLGDSALYLCASGRGLWVYEQYFGPGTRLTVT.

Details on this clone: The same CDR3 arises from other DNA sequences in this sample as well. The chain combines TRBV5-6 with TRBJ1-4; D is unclear. Germline-derived CDR1 and CDR2 are SGHDT and YYEEEE. The CDR3 loop spans 12 amino acids. Trimming removed 2 bases at V and 4 bases at J, with 3 bases between. This CDR3 reads CASSLLNEKLFF. The CDR3 nucleotides read TGTGCCAGCAGCTTACTTAATGAAAAACTGTTTTTT.